The 5 T cell receptor beta chains below were found in one sample sequenced in a study of blood T cell repertoires in COVID-19. The repertoire was sequenced with immunoSEQ multiplex PCR; TCRdb's copy has only in-frame clones and lacks some. This table has 70,000 or so clones, around 90% appearing once. Material: peripheral blood. The receptor source for this set is a woman older than 75 with active COVID-19.

The rearrangement uses TRBV6-5 and TRBJ1-2, with TRBD1 matching over 12 bases. This CDR3 has 15 residues. Germline loops: CDR1 MNHEY, CDR2 SVGAGI. V lost 8 bases and J lost 3; bases outside the gene matches: 7. As DNA, the CDR3 is TGTGCCAGCCGGGGACAGGGGGCGCAGGACTATGGCTACACCTTC. Amino acids: CASRGQGAQDYGYTF.

The gene calls are TRBV10-1 and TRBJ2-3, with D possibly being TRBD2 (5 bases). In germline, CDR1 is WNHNN, CDR2 SYGVQD (reference sequence). Trimming stripped 0 bases from V and 2 bases from J, with 9 bases between. The CDR3 loop spans 15 amino acids. CDR3 in DNA: TGCGCCAGCAGTGAGTCAGGGAGAAACACAGATACGCAGTATTTT. Its protein product is CASSESGRNTDTQYF.

The rearrangement uses TRBV2 and TRBJ1-3; possible D gene TRBD1, 6 bases. The germline V and J ends were trimmed by 10 bases and 1 base, with 11 bases remaining between them. Germline CDR1 reads SNHLY; CDR2 reads FYNNEI. The CDR3 runs to 13 residues. This CDR3 is CATRQESGNTIYF. In nucleotides, the CDR3 is TGTGCCACGAGACAGGAGTCTGGAAACACCATATATTTT.

The chain carries TRBV7-9 and TRBJ2-1; D perhaps matches TRBD2 (6 bases). Germline V gives CDR1 SEHNR, CDR2 FQNEAQ (reference sequence). V was cut by 1 base and J by 5 bases, with 12 bases left in between. CDR3 length: 15 amino acids. CDR3 loop: CASSLVGGYHNEQFF. In nucleotides, the CDR3 is TGTGCCAGCAGCTTAGTCGGAGGGTACCACAATGAGCAGTTCTTC.

The chain links TRBV29-1 to TRBJ1-3; TRBD1 agrees at 10 bases. The CDR3 is 14 residues long. The V gene's germline CDR1 is SQVTM and CDR2 ANQGSEA. V lost 5 bases, J lost 7 bases, and 8 bases stayed unmatched. The CDR3 reads CSVSIGTGVNTIYF. Here the CDR3 DNA reads TGCAGCGTTTCAATCGGGACAGGGGTTAACACCATATATTTT. Filled out from reference TRBV29-1 and TRBJ1-3, the complete variable domain reads SAVISQKPSRDICQRGTSLTIQCQVDSQVTMMFWYRQQPGQSLTLIATANQGSEATYESGFVIDKFPISRPNLTFSTLTVSNMSPEDSSIYLCSVSIGTGVNTIYFGEGSWLTVV.